The next 24 T cell receptor beta chains were all read from a single sample in a study of blood T cells in healthy people across ages. A second PCR, run for about 7 to 11 cycles, used a sample-barcoded 5' primer plus a J-beta primer mix. From the 5' RACE reads, TCRdb called clonotypes with MiXCR, one entry per CDR3 protein. In the table there are 1.5 million or so distinct CDR3 sequences, about 40% of which are singletons. The specimen was blood. These receptors were obtained from a woman under 30 in good health.

The chain recombines TRBV3-1 with TRBJ2-3; TRBD2 matches at 8 bases. V was clipped by 4 bases and J by 2 bases; unmatched bases: 8. The CDR3 loop spans 16 amino acids. In germline, CDR1 is LGHDT, CDR2 YNNKEL (reference sequence). CDR3 nucleotides: TGTGCCAGCAGCCGATGGACTAGCCAAACCACAGATACGCAGTATTTT. Its protein is CASSRWTSQTTDTQYF.

This clonotype has just a few counts. This chain links TRBV20-1 with TRBJ2-1; either TRBD1 or TRBD2 may supply D (6 bases each). The CDR3 runs to 16 residues. From germline, CDR1 is DFQATT and CDR2 SNEGSKA (reference sequence). Between the trimmed V and J ends, which lost 2 bases and 0 bases, there was a span of 14 bases. CDR3 nucleotide sequence: TGCAGTGCTAGAATGCCCAGGGGACTCTCCTACAATGAGCAGTTCTTC. Protein sequence: CSARMPRGLSYNEQFF.

The chain combines TRBV4-1 with TRBJ2-1, with 7 bases that match TRBD2. J was trimmed by 3 bases and V by 0 bases; bases with no gene match: 14. Germline V gene data show CDR1 as MGHRA and CDR2 as YSYEKL. The CDR3 sequence is 19 residues long. CDR3 region: CASSQDLWGGGGLYNEQFF. The DNA of the CDR3 is TGCGCCAGCAGCCAAGATCTCTGGGGGGGAGGAGGGCTCTACAATGAGCAGTTCTTC.

The chain employs TRBV30 and TRBJ1-2, with unresolved D. CDR1 and CDR2 from the germline V gene are GTSNPN and SVGIG (reference sequence). Trimming left V 1 base short and J 0 bases short, with 6 bases between. CDR3 length: 13 amino acids. CDR3 region: CAWSARANYGYTF. The DNA of the CDR3 is TGTGCCTGGAGTGCAAGAGCTAACTATGGCTACACCTTC.

The V and J genes are TRBV20-1 and TRBJ2-5, with a possible D match to TRBD2 (5 bases). The CDR3 is 13 amino acids. Germline CDR1 DFQATT, CDR2 SNEGSKA (reference sequence). The V end was cut by 6 bases, the J end by 3 bases, with 14 bases between. CDR3 amino acids: CSADRGVKETQYF. The CDR3 region has the DNA TGCAGTGCCGACCGGGGTGTTAAAGAGACCCAGTACTTC.

The V gene is TRBV3-1, the J gene TRBJ2-5; D might be TRBD1 (6 bases). Trimming left V 4 bases short and J 1 base short, with 16 bases between. Germline V lookup: CDR1 LGHDT, CDR2 YNNKEL (reference sequence). The CDR3 covers 16 residues. The CDR3 nucleotides read TGTGCCAGCAGCCTGCGCCGGACAGACCTCCAAGAGACCCAGTACTTC. Translation gives CASSLRRTDLQETQYF.

This clonotype has a handful of counts. This chain connects TRBV12-3 or TRBV12-4 to TRBJ1-5; the D gene is possibly TRBD1 (5 bases). V gave up 5 bases and J gave up 3 bases, with 17 bases separating them. The CDR3 consists of 16 residues. CDR3 loop: CASSDRTQGNNQPQHF. CDR3 in DNA: TGTGCCAGCAGTGATCGGACTCAGGGAAACAATCAGCCCCAGCATTTT.

A few counts support this clonotype. The rearrangement uses TRBV2 and TRBJ1-2, with no clear D. CDR1 is SNHLY and CDR2 is FYNNEI in the germline V gene. CDR3 length equals 13 residues. V was pared by 11 bases and J by 4 bases, with 17 bases between. CDR3 region: CACDRGLVYGYTF. DNA of the CDR3: TGTGCCTGCGATAGAGGGCTGGTCTATGGCTACACCTTC.

This clonotype has a handful of counts. The chain has TRBV25-1 and TRBJ1-2; weak D call: TRBD1 (6 bases). V lost 3 bases to trimming and J lost 4 bases, with 12 bases between them. The CDR3 consists of 14 residues. CDR1 is MGHDK and CDR2 is SYGVNS in the germline V gene. The CDR3, as DNA: TGTGCCAGCAGTGAGAGTGACAGGATCTATGGCTACACCTTC. It yields the protein CASSESDRIYGYTF.

This sequence joins TRBV12-3 or TRBV12-4 and TRBJ2-1, with TRBD2 matching over 14 bases. V lost 7 bases, J lost 2 bases, and 7 bases stayed unmatched. The CDR3 has 17 amino acids. CDR3: CASIQGTSGGAYNEQFF. The CDR3, as DNA: TGTGCCAGCATCCAAGGGACTAGCGGGGGAGCCTACAATGAGCAGTTCTTC.

This clonotype was seen only a few times. The chain joins TRBV5-1 to TRBJ1-2, with D maybe TRBD1 (5 bases). Germline CDR1 is SGHRS and CDR2 is YFSETQ. The CDR3 totals 15 residues. V lost 0 bases and J lost 6, with 15 bases in between. Written as DNA, the CDR3 is TGCGCCAGCAGCTTGGCCGTCGGGGGAAGAGATGGCTACACCTTC. Translated: CASSLAVGGRDGYTF.

The chain recombines TRBV10-3 with TRBJ1-6; 9 bases are shared with TRBD1. This CDR3 comprises 13 residues. J gave up 10 bases and V 7 bases, and 5 bases lay outside the gene matches. The germline V gene encodes CDR1 ENHRY and CDR2 SYGVKD. In DNA form, the CDR3 reads TGTGCCATCAAGGACAGGGGACAATCACCCCTCCACTTT. This sequence encodes CAIKDRGQSPLHF.

The V call is TRBV15, the J call TRBJ1-1; unclear D gene. Germline CDR1 reads LNHNV; CDR2 reads YYDKDF (reference sequence). The CDR3 extends over 14 amino acids. V shed 6 bases and J shed 2 bases, with 13 bases lying between them. The CDR3 DNA reads as TGTGCCACCAGTGCCTGGTTTCGAAACACTGAAGCTTTCTTT. As protein: CATSAWFRNTEAFF.

V is TRBV10-3 and J is TRBJ2-3; no definite D call. There are 14 residues in the CDR3. Germline loops: CDR1 ENHRY, CDR2 SYGVKD. V shed 7 bases and J shed 0 bases, with 11 bases lying between them. CDR3: CAITRDISTDTQYF. In nucleotides, the CDR3 is TGTGCCATCACCCGAGACATTAGCACAGATACGCAGTATTTT.

This rearrangement joins TRBV10-3 to TRBJ2-7; tentative D call: TRBD1 (5 bases). Germline V gene data show CDR1 as ENHRY and CDR2 as SYGVKD. Trimming took 8 bases from V and 3 from J, leaving 11 bases between them. This CDR3 spans 12 amino acids. The DNA for the CDR3 is TGTGCCATCCAGGGCGGATACTACGAGCAGTACTTC. It codes for CAIQGGYYEQYF.

V and J are TRBV10-3 and TRBJ2-1; 12 bases match TRBD1. The CDR3 runs to 15 residues. The germline V gene has CDR1 ENHRY and CDR2 SYGVKD. V lost 3 bases, J lost 7 bases, and 4 bases stayed unmatched. The CDR3 DNA is TGTGCCATCAGTGAAGGGACAGGGGGCGGGAATGAGCAGTTCTTC. Translated, it gives CAISEGTGGGNEQFF.

There are a few counts of this clonotype. The chain joins TRBV29-1 to TRBJ2-1, with no clear D. Germline V lookup: CDR1 SQVTM, CDR2 ANQGSEA. V lost 2 bases and J lost 6, with 8 bases in between. The CDR3 is made up of 12 amino acids. The CDR3 DNA follows: TGCAGCGTTGAATTGTGGGGCAATGAGCAGTTCTTC. Protein sequence: CSVELWGNEQFF.

The J gene is TRBJ2-7, the V gene TRBV3-1; weak D call: TRBD2 (7 bases). This CDR3 region has 13 residues. Germline CDR1 reads LGHDT; CDR2 reads YNNKEL (reference sequence). The V end lost 6 bases, the J end lost 6 bases, and 15 bases lay between the germline ends. CDR3 in amino acids: CASSGGRELEQYF. CDR3 in DNA: TGTGCCAGCAGTGGGGGGCGGGAGCTCGAGCAGTACTTC.

The CDR3 DNA reads as TGTGCCAGTAGTCCGGGACAACTTTTTGCCTATGGCTACACCTTC. It is translated as CASSPGQLFAYGYTF. The chain employs TRBV19 and TRBJ1-2; the D gene is possibly TRBD1 (6 bases). The CDR3 loop spans 15 amino acids. The germline V and J ends were trimmed by 5 bases and 4 bases, with 17 bases remaining between them. CDR1 and CDR2 from the germline V gene are LNHDA and SQIVND (reference sequence).

The chain combines TRBV7-9 with TRBJ1-2; a weak D match, TRBD1 (5 bases). The CDR3 totals 16 residues. V was pared by 5 bases and J by 7 bases, with 23 bases between. Germline CDR1 and CDR2: SEHNR and FQNEAQ (reference sequence). The CDR3 reads CASSARPPGRRGGYTF. CDR3 DNA sequence: TGTGCCAGCAGCGCGAGGCCTCCGGGACGCCGGGGTGGCTACACCTTC.

V is TRBV25-1 and J is TRBJ2-5; 8 bases line up with TRBD2. Germline V gene lookup returns CDR1 MGHDK and CDR2 SYGVNS. The CDR3 length is 16 residues. The V segment lost 4 bases and the J segment 1 base; nucleotides outside the gene matches: 8. CDR3 in amino acids: CASSARKREPQETQYF. CDR3 in DNA: TGTGCCAGCAGTGCCCGAAAGCGGGAGCCCCAAGAGACCCAGTACTTC.

The V gene is TRBV27, the J gene TRBJ2-2, with 7 nucleotides matching TRBD2. Germline V gene data show CDR1 as MNHEY and CDR2 as SMNVEV (reference sequence). V lost 4 bases to trimming and J lost 4 bases; unmatched junction nucleotides: 6. The CDR3 totals 15 residues. CDR3 DNA: TGTGCCAGCAGTTCGACTAGCCCGATCACCGGGGAGCTGTTTTTT. Its protein is CASSSTSPITGELFF.

The chain couples TRBV12-3 or TRBV12-4 to TRBJ2-2; TRBD2 matches at 11 bases. Germline trimming cut 6 bases from V and 2 bases from J; bases unmatched to any gene: 11. CDR3 length: 18 amino acids. CDR3 DNA: TGTGCCAGCAGCCCATTAGCGGGGGGGACCATTAACACCGGGGAGCTGTTTTTT. This encodes CASSPLAGGTINTGELFF.

This chain uses TRBV6-1 with TRBJ1-1; D is uncertain. The CDR3 is made up of 13 amino acids. V lost 0 bases to trimming and J lost 7 bases, with 9 bases between them. Germline CDR1 and CDR2: MNHNS and SASEGT. CDR3 sequence reads: CASSEAVPGEAFF. As DNA, the CDR3 is TGTGCCAGCAGTGAAGCGGTACCAGGTGAAGCTTTCTTT.